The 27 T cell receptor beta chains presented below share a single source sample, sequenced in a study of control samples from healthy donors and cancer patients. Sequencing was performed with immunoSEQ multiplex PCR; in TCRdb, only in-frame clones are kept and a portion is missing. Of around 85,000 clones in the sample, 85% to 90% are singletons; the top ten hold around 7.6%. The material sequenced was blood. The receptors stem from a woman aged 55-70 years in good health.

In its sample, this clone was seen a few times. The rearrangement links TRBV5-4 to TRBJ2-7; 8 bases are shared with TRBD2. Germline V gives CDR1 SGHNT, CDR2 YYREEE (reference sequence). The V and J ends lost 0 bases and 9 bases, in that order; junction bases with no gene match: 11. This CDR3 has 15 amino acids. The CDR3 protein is CASSLGLASTSLQYF. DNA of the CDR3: TGTGCCAGCAGCTTGGGACTAGCGTCTACGAGTCTGCAGTACTTC.

CDR3 sequence reads: CASSLSGGSQPQHF. As DNA, the CDR3 is TGTGCCAGCAGCTTAAGCGGGGGAAGTCAGCCCCAGCATTTT. The V gene is TRBV7-8, the J gene TRBJ1-5, with D perhaps matching TRBD1 (5 bases). Trimming stripped 2 bases from V and 6 bases from J, with 11 bases between. Germline CDR1 is SGHVS and CDR2 is FQNEAQ. The CDR3 runs to 14 residues.

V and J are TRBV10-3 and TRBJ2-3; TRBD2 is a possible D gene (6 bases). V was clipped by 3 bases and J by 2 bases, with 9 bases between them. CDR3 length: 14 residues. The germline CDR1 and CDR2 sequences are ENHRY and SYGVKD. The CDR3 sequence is CAISEGGPTDTQYF. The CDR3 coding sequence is TGTGCCATCAGTGAAGGAGGGCCCACAGATACGCAGTATTTT.

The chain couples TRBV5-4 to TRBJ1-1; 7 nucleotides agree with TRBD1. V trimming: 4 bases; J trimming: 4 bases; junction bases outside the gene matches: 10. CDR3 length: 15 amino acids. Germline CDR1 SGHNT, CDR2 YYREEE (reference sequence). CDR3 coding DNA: TGTGCCAGCAGCGAGGGGGCGCTTGGTGGCACTGAAGCTTTCTTT. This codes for CASSEGALGGTEAFF.

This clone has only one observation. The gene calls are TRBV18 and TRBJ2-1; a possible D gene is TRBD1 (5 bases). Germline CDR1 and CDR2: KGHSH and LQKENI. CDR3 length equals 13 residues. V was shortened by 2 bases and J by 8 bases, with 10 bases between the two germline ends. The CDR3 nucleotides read TGTGCCAGCTCACCAGTTAGGGGTGATGAGCAGTTCTTC. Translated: CASSPVRGDEQFF.

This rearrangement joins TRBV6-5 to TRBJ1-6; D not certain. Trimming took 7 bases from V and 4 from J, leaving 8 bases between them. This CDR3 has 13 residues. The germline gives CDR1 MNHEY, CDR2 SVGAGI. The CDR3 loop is CASTAGYNSPLHF. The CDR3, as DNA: TGTGCCAGCACCGCAGGTTATAATTCACCCCTCCACTTT.

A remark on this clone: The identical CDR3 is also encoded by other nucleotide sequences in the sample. This CDR3 is CASTTGGGQPQHF. The CDR3 region has the DNA TGTGCCAGCACCACCGGGGGAGGTCAGCCCCAGCATTTT. The chain is built from TRBV6-5 and TRBJ1-5, with D possibly TRBD1 on 5 matching bases. The V gene lost 7 bases and the J gene lost 6 bases, with 13 bases spanning the gap. Germline CDR1 and CDR2: MNHEY and SVGAGI. This CDR3 has 13 amino acids.

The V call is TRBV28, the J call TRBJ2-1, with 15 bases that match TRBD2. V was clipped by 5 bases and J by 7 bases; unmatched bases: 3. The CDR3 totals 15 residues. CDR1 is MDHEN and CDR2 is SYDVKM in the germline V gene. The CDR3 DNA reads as TGTGCCAGCAGTCGGACTAGCGGGAGGGGGAATGAGCAGTTCTTC. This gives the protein CASSRTSGRGNEQFF. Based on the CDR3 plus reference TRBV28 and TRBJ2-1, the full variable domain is DVKVTQSSRYLVKRTGEKVFLECVQDMDHENMFWYRQDPGLGLRLIYFSYDVKMKEKGDIPEGYSVSREKKERFSLILESASTNQTSMYLCASSRTSGRGNEQFFGPGTRLTVL.

The CDR3 spells CASSQGTVSTDTQYF. The CDR3 nucleotides read TGTGCCAGCAGCCAAGGGACAGTAAGCACAGATACGCAGTATTTT. The V and J genes are TRBV3-1 (or the pseudogene TRBV3-2) and TRBJ2-3, with D perhaps matching TRBD1 (6 bases). Trimming shortened V by 1 base and J by 0 bases, and 8 bases separated the two germline ends. Germline CDR1 LGHDT, CDR2 YNNKEL (reference sequence). The CDR3 runs to 15 residues.

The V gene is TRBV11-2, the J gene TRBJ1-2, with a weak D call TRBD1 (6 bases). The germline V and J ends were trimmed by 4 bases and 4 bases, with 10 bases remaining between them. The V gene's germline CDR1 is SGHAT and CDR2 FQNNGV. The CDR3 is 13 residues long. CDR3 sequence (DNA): TGTGCCAGCAGCTCCCAGGGGATCTATGGCTACACCTTC. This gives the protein CASSSQGIYGYTF.

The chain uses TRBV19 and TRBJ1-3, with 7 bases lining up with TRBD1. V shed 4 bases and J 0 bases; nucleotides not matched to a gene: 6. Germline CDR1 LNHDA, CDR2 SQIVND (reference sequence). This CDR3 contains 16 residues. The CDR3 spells CASSRGQASSGNTIYF. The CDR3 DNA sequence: TGTGCCAGTAGTAGAGGACAGGCGAGCTCTGGAAACACCATATATTTT. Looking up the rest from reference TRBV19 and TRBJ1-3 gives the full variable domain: DGGITQSPKYLFRKEGQNVTLSCEQNLNHDAMYWYRQDPGQGLRLIYYSQIVNDFQKGDIAEGYSVSREKKESFPLTVTSAQKNPTAFYLCASSRGQASSGNTIYFGEGSWLTVV.

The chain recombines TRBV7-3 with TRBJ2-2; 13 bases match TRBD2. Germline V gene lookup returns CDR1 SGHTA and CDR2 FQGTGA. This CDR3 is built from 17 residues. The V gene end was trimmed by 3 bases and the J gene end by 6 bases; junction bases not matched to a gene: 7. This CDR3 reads CASSLTGLAGAAGELFF. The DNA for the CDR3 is TGTGCCAGCAGCTTGACTGGACTAGCGGGAGCAGCCGGGGAGCTGTTTTTT.

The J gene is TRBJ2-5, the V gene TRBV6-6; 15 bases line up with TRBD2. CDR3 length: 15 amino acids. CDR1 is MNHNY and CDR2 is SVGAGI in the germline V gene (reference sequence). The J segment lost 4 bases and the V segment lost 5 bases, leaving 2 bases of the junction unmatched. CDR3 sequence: CASSPGLAGGETQYF. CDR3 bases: TGTGCCAGCAGTCCGGGACTAGCGGGAGGAGAGACCCAGTACTTC.

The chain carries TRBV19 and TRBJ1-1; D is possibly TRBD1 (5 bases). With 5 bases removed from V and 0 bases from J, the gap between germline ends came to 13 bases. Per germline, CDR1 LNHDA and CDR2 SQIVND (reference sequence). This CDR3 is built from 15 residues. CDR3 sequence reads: CASSRRDVMNTEAFF. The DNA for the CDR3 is TGTGCCAGTAGTCGCAGGGACGTCATGAACACTGAAGCTTTCTTT.

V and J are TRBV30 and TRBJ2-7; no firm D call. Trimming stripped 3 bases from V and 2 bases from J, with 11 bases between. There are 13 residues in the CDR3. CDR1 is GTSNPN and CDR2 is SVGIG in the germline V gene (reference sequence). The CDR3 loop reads CAWSIDSPYEQYF. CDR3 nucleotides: TGTGCCTGGAGCATCGATAGTCCCTACGAGCAGTACTTC.

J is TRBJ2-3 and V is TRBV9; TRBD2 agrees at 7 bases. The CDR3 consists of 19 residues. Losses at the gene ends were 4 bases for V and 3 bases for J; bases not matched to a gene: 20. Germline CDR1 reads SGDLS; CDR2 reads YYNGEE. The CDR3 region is CASSTPLGRGSGLTDTQYF. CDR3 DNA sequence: TGTGCCAGCAGCACCCCATTGGGGAGGGGATCGGGTTTGACAGATACGCAGTATTTT.

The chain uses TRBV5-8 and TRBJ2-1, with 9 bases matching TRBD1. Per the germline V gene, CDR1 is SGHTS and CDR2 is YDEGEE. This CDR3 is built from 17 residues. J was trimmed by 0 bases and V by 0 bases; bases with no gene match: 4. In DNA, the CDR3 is TGTGCCAGCAGCTTGGTACAGGGGGCCCGCTCCTACAATGAGCAGTTCTTC. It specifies CASSLVQGARSYNEQFF.

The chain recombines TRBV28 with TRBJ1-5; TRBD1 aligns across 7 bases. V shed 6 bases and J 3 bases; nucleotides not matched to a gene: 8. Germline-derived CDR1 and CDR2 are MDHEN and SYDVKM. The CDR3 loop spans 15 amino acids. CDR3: CASRNTGAPNQPQHF. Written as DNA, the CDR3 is TGTGCCAGCAGAAATACAGGGGCCCCCAATCAGCCCCAGCATTTT.

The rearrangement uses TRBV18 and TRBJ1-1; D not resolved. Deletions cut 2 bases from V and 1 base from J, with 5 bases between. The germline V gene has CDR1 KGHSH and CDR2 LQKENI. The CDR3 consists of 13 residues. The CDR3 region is CASSPERNTEAFF. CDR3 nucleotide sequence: TGTGCCAGCTCACCAGAGAGGAACACTGAAGCTTTCTTT. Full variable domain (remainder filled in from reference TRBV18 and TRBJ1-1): NAGVMQNPRHLVRRRGQEARLRCSPMKGHSHVYWYRQLPEEGLKFMVYLQKENIIDESGMPKERFSAEFPKEGPSILRIQQVVRGDSAAYFCASSPERNTEAFFGQGTRLTVV.

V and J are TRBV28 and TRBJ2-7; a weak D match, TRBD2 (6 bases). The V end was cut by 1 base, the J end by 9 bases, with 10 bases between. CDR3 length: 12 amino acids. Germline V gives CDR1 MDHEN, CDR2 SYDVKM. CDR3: CASSLFPAGQYF. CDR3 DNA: TGTGCCAGCAGTTTATTCCCAGCGGGGCAGTACTTC.

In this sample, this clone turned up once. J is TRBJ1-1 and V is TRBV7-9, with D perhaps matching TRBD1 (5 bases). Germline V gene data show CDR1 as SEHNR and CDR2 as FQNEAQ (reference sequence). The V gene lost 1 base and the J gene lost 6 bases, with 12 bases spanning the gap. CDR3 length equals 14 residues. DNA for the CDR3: TGTGCCAGCAGCTTAGTCGGGGCGGTCCCTGAAGCTTTCTTT. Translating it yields CASSLVGAVPEAFF.

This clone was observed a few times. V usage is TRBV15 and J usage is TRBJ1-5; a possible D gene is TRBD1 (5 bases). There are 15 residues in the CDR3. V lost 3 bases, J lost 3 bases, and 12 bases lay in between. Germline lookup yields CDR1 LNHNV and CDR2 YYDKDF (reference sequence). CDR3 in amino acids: CATSRPRVINQPQHF. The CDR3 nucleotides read TGTGCCACCAGCAGGCCCAGGGTTATCAATCAGCCCCAGCATTTT.

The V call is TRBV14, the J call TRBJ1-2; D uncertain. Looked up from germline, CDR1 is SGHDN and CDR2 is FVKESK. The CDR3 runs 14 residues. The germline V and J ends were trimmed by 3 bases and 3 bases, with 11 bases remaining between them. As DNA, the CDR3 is TGTGCCAGCAGCCAGTCACAGCAATACTATGGCTACACCTTC. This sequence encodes CASSQSQQYYGYTF. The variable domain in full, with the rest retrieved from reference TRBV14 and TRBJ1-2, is EAGVTQFPSHSVIEKGQTVTLRCDPISGHDNLYWYRRVMGKEIKFLLHFVKESKQDESGMPNNRFLAERTGGTYSTLKVQPAELEDSGVYFCASSQSQQYYGYTFGSGTRLTVV.

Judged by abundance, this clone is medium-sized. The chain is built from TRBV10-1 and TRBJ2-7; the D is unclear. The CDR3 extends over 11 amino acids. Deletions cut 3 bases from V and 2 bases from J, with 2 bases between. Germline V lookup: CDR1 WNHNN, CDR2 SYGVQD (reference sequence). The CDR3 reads CASSDAYEQYF. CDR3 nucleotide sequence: TGCGCCAGCAGTGATGCCTACGAGCAGTACTTC.

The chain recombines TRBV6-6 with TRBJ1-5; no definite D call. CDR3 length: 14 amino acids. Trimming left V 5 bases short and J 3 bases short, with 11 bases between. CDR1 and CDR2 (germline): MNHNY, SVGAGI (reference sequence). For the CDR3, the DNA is TGTGCCAGCAGTAGTGGGATCATCAATCAGCCCCAGCATTTT. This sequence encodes CASSSGIINQPQHF.

CDR3 DNA sequence: TGTGCCAGCAGCCAAGGGCAGGGGGGTTGGGAGACCCAGTACTTC. Translated: CASSQGQGGWETQYF. The chain combines TRBV3-1 (or the pseudogene TRBV3-2) with TRBJ2-5; a possible D gene is TRBD1 (7 bases). CDR3 length equals 15 residues. Trimming shortened V by 1 base and J by 5 bases, and 14 bases separated the two germline ends. Germline V gene lookup returns CDR1 LGHDT and CDR2 YNNKEL (reference sequence).

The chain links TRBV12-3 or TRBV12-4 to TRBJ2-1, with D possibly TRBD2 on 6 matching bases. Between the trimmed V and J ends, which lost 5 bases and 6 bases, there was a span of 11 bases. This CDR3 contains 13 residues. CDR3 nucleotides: TGTGCCAGCAGTCCCGGGAGCCTCAATGAGCAGTTCTTC. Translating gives CASSPGSLNEQFF.